One and the same sample provided the 21 T cell receptor beta chains below, sequenced in a study of T cell changes during pregnancy in multiple sclerosis. Here immunoSEQ multiplex PCR was the method, and the copy in TCRdb shows in-frame clones only, minus some. Of tens of thousands of clones detected, about 89% appear once; the ten largest clones hold under 2%. The sample was peripheral blood, taken after pregnancy. The origin of the receptors is a female donor with multiple sclerosis, enrolled in a pregnancy study.

The CDR3 sequence is CASSSIILRDGGSASEKLFF. The CDR3 region has the DNA TGTGCCAGCAGTTCCATAATCCTCCGGGACGGAGGGTCAGCAAGTGAAAAACTGTTTTTT. V and J are TRBV28 and TRBJ1-4; maybe TRBD1 (5 bases). The V gene's germline CDR1 is MDHEN and CDR2 SYDVKM. CDR3 length equals 20 residues. The V and J ends lost 4 bases and 7 bases respectively, with 31 bases between them.

The chain joins TRBV27 to TRBJ2-3; 8 bases are a match to TRBD2. The junction had 10 bases not matched to a gene; V was cut back by 3 bases and J by 2 bases. This CDR3 comprises 17 residues. Germline CDR1 and CDR2: MNHEY and SMNVEV (reference sequence). The CDR3 DNA reads TGTGCCAGCAGTTTTGGCCCAGCGGGGGACTACACAGATACGCAGTATTTT. It yields the protein CASSFGPAGDYTDTQYF.

This chain joins TRBV5-1 and TRBJ2-5; D not certain. V lost 2 bases, J lost 5 bases, and 7 bases lay in between. CDR1 SGHRS and CDR2 YFSETQ come from the germline V gene. This CDR3 spans 12 amino acids. The chain's CDR3 is CASSFELETQYF. The CDR3 nucleotides are TGCGCCAGCAGCTTCGAGTTGGAGACCCAGTACTTC.

V is TRBV9 and J is TRBJ2-7; D may be TRBD2 (5 bases). Germline V gene sequence: CDR1 SGDLS, CDR2 YYNGEE. V lost 0 bases, J lost 0 bases, and 10 bases lay in between. This CDR3 region has 15 residues. CDR3 sequence (DNA): TGTGCCAGCAGCGTAGAGGGAGCAGCCTCCTACGAGCAGTACTTC. Translated: CASSVEGAASYEQYF. The full variable domain, completed using reference TRBV9 and TRBJ2-7, is DSGVTQTPKHLITATGQRVTLRCSPRSGDLSVYWYQQSLDQGLQFLIQYYNGEERAKGNILERFSAQQFPDLHSELNLSSLELGDSALYFCASSVEGAASYEQYFGPGTRLTVT.

CDR3 region: CASSHEGQPQHF. The CDR3 bases are TGTGCCAGCAGCCACGAGGGTCAGCCCCAGCATTTT. This chain connects TRBV7-9 to TRBJ1-5; D is unresolved. Germline V lookup: CDR1 SEHNR, CDR2 FQNEAQ (reference sequence). The V end was cut by 5 bases, the J end by 6 bases, with 8 bases between. The length of the CDR3 is 12 residues.

V gene TRBV6-1 combines with J gene TRBJ1-6, with 10 bases identical to TRBD1. The CDR3 has 14 residues. Germline V lookup: CDR1 MNHNS, CDR2 SASEGT. J lost 6 bases, V lost 7 bases, and 3 bases had no gene match. DNA for the CDR3: TGTGCCAGCAATGACAGGGGGCTTAATTCACCCCTCCACTTT. Protein sequence: CASNDRGLNSPLHF.

The chain is built from TRBV18 and TRBJ1-2; D might be TRBD1 (6 bases). The V end lost 0 bases, the J end lost 3 bases, and 11 bases lay between the germline ends. The CDR3 contains 15 residues. Looked up from germline, CDR1 is KGHSH and CDR2 is LQKENI. The CDR3 DNA reads TGTGCCAGCTCACCACCCGTGGGGGCTCACTATGGCTACACCTTC. This translates into CASSPPVGAHYGYTF. The whole variable domain, filled in from reference TRBV18 and TRBJ1-2, reads NAGVMQNPRHLVRRRGQEARLRCSPMKGHSHVYWYRQLPEEGLKFMVYLQKENIIDESGMPKERFSAEFPKEGPSILRIQQVVRGDSAAYFCASSPPVGAHYGYTFGSGTRLTVV.

CDR3 bases: TGTGCCAGCAGTTTATCGTTGGAGACCCAGTACTTC. It yields the protein CASSLSLETQYF. This chain connects TRBV28 to TRBJ2-5; D uncertain. The CDR3 extends over 12 amino acids. Germline loops: CDR1 MDHEN, CDR2 SYDVKM. Deletions cut 1 base from V and 5 bases from J, with 5 bases between.

The genes are TRBV18 and TRBJ2-7; D is unclear. The ends were cut back, 3 bases at V and 6 bases at J, with 9 bases in the middle. The CDR3 consists of 12 residues. Germline V gene sequence: CDR1 KGHSH, CDR2 LQKENI. DNA of the CDR3: TGTGCCAGCTCACCTATTCTCGGCGAGCAGTACTTC. As protein: CASSPILGEQYF.

The rearrangement joins TRBV6-6 to TRBJ2-3; 7 bases fit TRBD1. This CDR3 region has 15 residues. V dropped 6 bases and J dropped 6; count of bases not matched to a gene: 12. Germline CDR1 MNHNY, CDR2 SVGAGI (reference sequence). The CDR3 region is CASRIQGFASDTQYF. The CDR3 DNA reads as TGTGCCAGCAGGATACAGGGGTTCGCTAGTGATACGCAGTATTTT.

The table lists this clone with a count of one. The rearrangement joins TRBV11-3 to TRBJ2-2, with D perhaps matching TRBD2 (7 bases). This CDR3 contains 17 residues. Germline CDR1 SGHNT, CDR2 YENEEA. V was shortened by 5 bases and J by 6 bases, with 22 bases between the two germline ends. In DNA, the CDR3 is TGTGCCAGCAGCCGGGGGGCGAGGGCGGGCGGGGCCGGGGAGCTGTTTTTT. This codes for CASSRGARAGGAGELFF.

This chain joins TRBV11-2 and TRBJ2-1; D ambiguous. CDR3 length equals 19 residues. Trimming removed 4 bases at V and 4 bases at J, with 26 bases between. CDR1 is SGHAT, CDR2 FQNNGV, per germline. The CDR3 DNA reads TGTGCCAGCAGCTACGGTAGAGCCGCAATCATTAATGTTTACAATGAGCAGTTCTTC. It encodes CASSYGRAAIINVYNEQFF.

The gene calls are TRBV20-1 and TRBJ2-1; TRBD2 agrees at 7 bases. Trimming took 6 bases from V and 14 from J; bases not matched to a gene: 10. This CDR3 comprises 11 residues. Germline V lookup: CDR1 DFQATT, CDR2 SNEGSKA (reference sequence). For the CDR3, the DNA is TGCAGTGCGAACTCGGGGACTATCAAGTTCTTC. Translated, it gives CSANSGTIKFF.

This chain connects TRBV9 to TRBJ1-1; maybe TRBD1 (5 bases). Between the trimmed V and J ends, which lost 5 bases and 5 bases, there was a span of 16 bases. Per germline, CDR1 SGDLS and CDR2 YYNGEE. CDR3 size: 14 residues. The CDR3 DNA follows: TGTGCCAGCAGAGTCCAGGGCGGGGGAACTGAAGCTTTCTTT. Its translation: CASRVQGGGTEAFF. The full variable domain, with the rest looked up from reference TRBV9 and TRBJ1-1, is DSGVTQTPKHLITATGQRVTLRCSPRSGDLSVYWYQQSLDQGLQFLIQYYNGEERAKGNILERFSAQQFPDLHSELNLSSLELGDSALYFCASRVQGGGTEAFFGQGTRLTVV.

The V and J genes are TRBV19 and TRBJ1-6; 10 bases align to TRBD1. The CDR3 runs 15 residues. Per germline, CDR1 LNHDA and CDR2 SQIVND (reference sequence). V lost 5 bases to trimming and J lost 7 bases; unmatched junction nucleotides: 5. CDR3 nucleotides: TGTGCCAGTAGTCCTAGGGACAGGGGAAATTCACCCCTCCACTTT. Amino acids: CASSPRDRGNSPLHF.

The gene calls are TRBV28 and TRBJ2-3; TRBD1 is a possible D gene (5 bases). V dropped 5 bases and J dropped 3 bases, with 21 bases sitting between them. Germline V gene data show CDR1 as MDHEN and CDR2 as SYDVKM. This CDR3 comprises 17 residues. CDR3 amino acids: CASSPPQGVLETDTQYF. CDR3 nucleotides: TGTGCCAGCAGTCCCCCCCAGGGCGTCCTTGAAACAGATACGCAGTATTTT.

J is TRBJ2-1 and V is TRBV27; 12 bases fit TRBD1. CDR1 and CDR2 (germline): MNHEY, SMNVEV (reference sequence). After removal of 2 bases from V and 6 bases from J, the junction contained 2 bases not matched to a gene. CDR3 length: 15 amino acids. The chain's CDR3 is CASSLPGQGANEQFF. Written as DNA, the CDR3 is TGTGCCAGCAGTTTACCGGGACAGGGGGCCAATGAGCAGTTCTTC.

V and J are TRBV5-4 and TRBJ1-2; 9 bases map to TRBD1. V trimming: 0 bases; J trimming: 6 bases; junction bases outside the gene matches: 9. The CDR3 is 16 amino acids. Germline V gene sequence: CDR1 SGHNT, CDR2 YYREEE (reference sequence). The CDR3 nucleotides read TGTGCCAGCAGCTTGGTGGTGGGACAGGGTGAGAATGGCTACACCTTC. Amino acids: CASSLVVGQGENGYTF.

The chain has TRBV11-3 and TRBJ2-2, with no clear D. The germline CDR1 and CDR2 sequences are SGHNT and YENEEA. The CDR3 length is 12 residues. V gave up 1 base and J gave up 7 bases, with 4 bases separating them. The CDR3 region has the DNA TGTGCCAGCAGCTTAGGCGACGGGGAGCTGTTTTTT. This encodes CASSLGDGELFF.

This rearrangement joins TRBV5-1 to TRBJ2-7; 11 bases line up with TRBD2. Trimming at V came to 0 bases and at J to 4 bases, leaving 3 bases not matched to a gene. This CDR3 has 15 amino acids. CDR1 and CDR2 (germline): SGHRS, YFSETQ. This CDR3 reads CASSLGASGGYEQYF. The CDR3 DNA sequence: TGCGCCAGCAGCTTGGGGGCTAGCGGGGGGTACGAGCAGTACTTC. Supplemented by reference TRBV5-1 and TRBJ2-7, the full variable domain reads KAGVTQTPRYLIKTRGQQVTLSCSPISGHRSVSWYQQTPGQGLQFLFEYFSETQRNKGNFPGRFSGRQFSNSRSEMNVSTLELGDSALYLCASSLGASGGYEQYFGPGTRLTVT.

The table lists this clone with a count of one. This chain joins TRBV10-3 and TRBJ1-2; D possibly corresponds to TRBD1 (5 bases). Trimming left V 6 bases short and J 8 bases short, with 22 bases between. This CDR3 spans 15 amino acids. From germline, CDR1 is ENHRY and CDR2 SYGVKD. CDR3 amino acids: CAISETTLQEYGYTF. The DNA for the CDR3 is TGTGCCATCAGCGAAACCACATTACAGGAATACGGCTACACCTTC.